This is a list of T cell receptor beta chains from one sample in a study of cytomegalovirus exposure and HLA in healthy donors. The protocol was immunoSEQ multiplex PCR, while the TCRdb copy is restricted to in-frame clones and leaves out a portion. Among 100,000 or so clones, roughly 15% were seen once, and the ten largest hold around 0.83%. Sequencing input: PBMCs. The receptors come from a female donor in good health and CMV-seronegative. Each CDR3 is given with its conserved first and last residue. A D gene is named only where the DNA matches it firmly. Size is omitted from some rows. Given values are once, few, many or a class for expanded clones.

>few|14|-|TRBV15|TRBJ2-3
TGTGCCACCAGGGACCCGGGGAGCACAGATACGCAGTATTTT
CATRDPGSTDTQYF
>-|13|-|TRBV5-1|TRBJ1-1
TGCGCCAGCAGCTCGACAGCTAACACTGAAGCTTTCTTT
CASSSTANTEAFF
>-|17|TRBD2|TRBV5-8|TRBJ2-3
TGTGCCAGCAGCCATGGGACTAGCGGGGGGAGCACAGATACGCAGTATTTT
CASSHGTSGGSTDTQYF
>few|15|-|TRBV4-3|TRBJ1-1
TGCGCCAGCAGCCAAGATCACGGGGGTGCCCGTGAAGCTTTCTTT
CASSQDHGGAREAFF
>few|15|-|TRBV5-4|TRBJ2-5
TGTGCCAGCAGCCTCAAGGGAGGGGGTGTGGAGACCCAGTACTTC
CASSLKGGGVETQYF
>few|15|TRBD1|TRBV6-5|TRBJ2-3
TGTGCCAGCAGTTATACAGGGGGCAGCGCAGATACGCAGTATTTT
CASSYTGGSADTQYF
>-|12|-|TRBV6-1|TRBJ1-5
TGTGCCAGCCACAGGGTCGGGCAGCCCCAGCATTTT
CASHRVGQPQHF
>few|16|-|TRBV7-2|TRBJ2-1
TGTGCCAGCAGCTTAAGAACAGGGTTAACCTACAATGAGCAGTTCTTC
CASSLRTGLTYNEQFF
>few|14|TRBD1|TRBV2|TRBJ1-6
TGTGCCAGCAGTTGGGACAGCGAACTTCCACTTTTGGACTTT
CASSWDSELPLLDF
>-|13|-|TRBV7-3|TRBJ1-5
TGTGCCAGCAGCTTAAAGGGGGGGGAGCCCCAGCATTTT
CASSLKGGEPQHF
>few|13|TRBD1|TRBV5-8|TRBJ1-1
TGTGCCTTTAACCGGAGACAGGGAACTGAAGCTTTCTTT
CAFNRRQGTEAFF
>-|15|TRBD2|TRBV28|TRBJ2-5
TGTGCCAGCAGTACGACCGGGGGGGATGGGGAGACCCAGTACTTC
CASSTTGGDGETQYF
>-|14|TRBD2|TRBV6-1|TRBJ2-2
TGTGCCAGCAGTGAAGGGACTAGCGGCGGGGAGCTGTTTTTT
CASSEGTSGGELFF
>few|15|-|TRBV7-2|TRBJ1-1
TGTGCCAGCAGCTTAGTTATGACTTTGAACACTGAAGCTTTCTTT
CASSLVMTLNTEAFF
>-|13|-|TRBV30|TRBJ1-2
TGTGCCTGGAGACCGGGGGAGAACTATGGCTACACCTTC
CAWRPGENYGYTF
>-|14|-|TRBV19|TRBJ1-1
TGTGCCAGTAGTATAGAAACGCGGAACACTGAAGCTTTCTTT
CASSIETRNTEAFF
>-|15|-|TRBV27|TRBJ1-2
TGTGCCAGCAGTACCACCGGACAGCCTCCCTATGGCTACACCTTC
CASSTTGQPPYGYTF
>few|14|TRBD2|TRBV29-1|TRBJ2-7
TGCAGCGTTTTTAGCGGGGGGGCGCCCTACGAGCAGTACTTC
CSVFSGGAPYEQYF